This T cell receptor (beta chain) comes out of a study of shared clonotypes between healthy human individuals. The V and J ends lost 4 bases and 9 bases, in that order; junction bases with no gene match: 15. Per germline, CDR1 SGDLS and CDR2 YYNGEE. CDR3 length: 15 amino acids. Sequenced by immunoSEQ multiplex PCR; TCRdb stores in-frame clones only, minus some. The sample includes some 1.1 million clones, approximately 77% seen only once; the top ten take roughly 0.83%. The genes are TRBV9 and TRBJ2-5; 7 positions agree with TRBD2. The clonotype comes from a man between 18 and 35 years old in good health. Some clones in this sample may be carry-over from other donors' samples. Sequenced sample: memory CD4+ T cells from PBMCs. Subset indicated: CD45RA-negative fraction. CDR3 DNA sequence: TGTGCCAGCAGCCCGGGGAGCGGAGTGGGAGGGGCCCAGTACTTC. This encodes CASSPGSGVGGAQYF.